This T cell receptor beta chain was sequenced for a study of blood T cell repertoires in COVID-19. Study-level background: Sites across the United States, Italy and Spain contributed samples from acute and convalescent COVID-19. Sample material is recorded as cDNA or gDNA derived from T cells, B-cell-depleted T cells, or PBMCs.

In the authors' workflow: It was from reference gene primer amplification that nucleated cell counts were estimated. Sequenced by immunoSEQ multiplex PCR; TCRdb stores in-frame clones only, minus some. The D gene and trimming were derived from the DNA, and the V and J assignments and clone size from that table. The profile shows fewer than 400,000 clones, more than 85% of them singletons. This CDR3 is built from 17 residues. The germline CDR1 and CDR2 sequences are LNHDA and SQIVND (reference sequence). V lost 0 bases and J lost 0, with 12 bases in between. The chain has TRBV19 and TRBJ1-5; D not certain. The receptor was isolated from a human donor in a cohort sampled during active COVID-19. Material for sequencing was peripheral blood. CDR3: CASSIDVTSDSNQPQHF. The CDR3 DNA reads TGTGCCAGTAGTATAGATGTTACGTCAGATAGCAATCAGCCCCAGCATTTT.